This T cell receptor beta chain came from a study of post-analysis software for immune sequencing data. Study information: Included among the disease courses, which were recorded for the cohort, were relapsing-remitting, secondary progressive and progressive-relapsing multiple sclerosis. Study-wide results and caveats: The study found TRBV5-6, TRBV5-1 and TRBV20-1 among about 5 TRBV segments more frequent in patients than controls. Multiple sclerosis was associated with a significant reduction in normalized Chao1 diversity relative to controls.

This clonotype occurred once. Its antigen remains unknown. Just one base apart from a much larger clone, this may be a read error. The CDR3 runs to 13 residues. The germline gives CDR1 SEHNR, CDR2 FQNEAQ (reference sequence). Unique molecular identifiers tagged the TCR beta cDNA libraries. TCRdb called the PCR reads again in MiXCR, with one record for every CDR3 protein. The repertoire includes 150,000 to 200,000 distinct CDR3 sequences, approximately 30% of them detected once, and approximately 1.5% sits in the top ten. The specimen sequenced was blood. The chain employs TRBV7-9 and TRBJ2-7, with D hard to call. The sequence derives from a girl between 5 and 17 years old with multiple sclerosis. The CDR3 spells CASSPWTAYVQYF. Here the CDR3 DNA reads TGTGCCAGCAGCCCTTGGACGGCCTACGTGCAGTACTTC.